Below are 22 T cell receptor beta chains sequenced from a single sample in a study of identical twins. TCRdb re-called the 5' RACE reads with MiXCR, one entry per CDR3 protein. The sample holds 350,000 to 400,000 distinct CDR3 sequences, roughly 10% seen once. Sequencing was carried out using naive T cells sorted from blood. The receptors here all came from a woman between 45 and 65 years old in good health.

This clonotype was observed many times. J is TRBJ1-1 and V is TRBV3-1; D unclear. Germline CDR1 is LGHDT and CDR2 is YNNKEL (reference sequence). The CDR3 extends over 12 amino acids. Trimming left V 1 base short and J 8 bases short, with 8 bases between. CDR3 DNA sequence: TGTGCCAGCAGCCAAGTCGGAAGGGAAGCTTTCTTT. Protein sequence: CASSQVGREAFF.

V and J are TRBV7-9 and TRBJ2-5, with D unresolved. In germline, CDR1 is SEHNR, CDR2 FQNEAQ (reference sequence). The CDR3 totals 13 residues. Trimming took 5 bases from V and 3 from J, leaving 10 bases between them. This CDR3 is CASSAPPEETQYF. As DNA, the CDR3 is TGTGCCAGCAGCGCCCCCCCGGAAGAGACCCAGTACTTC.

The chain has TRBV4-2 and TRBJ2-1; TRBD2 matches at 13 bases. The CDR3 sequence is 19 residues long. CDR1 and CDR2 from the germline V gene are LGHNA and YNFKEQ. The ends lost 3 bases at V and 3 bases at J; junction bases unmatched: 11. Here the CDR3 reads CASSQGRLAGGRGYNEQFF. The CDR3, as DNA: TGTGCCAGCAGCCAGGGTAGACTAGCGGGAGGCCGGGGCTACAATGAGCAGTTCTTC.

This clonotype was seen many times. Written as DNA, the CDR3 is TGTGCCAGCAGTAAACCGGGACTAGCTTATAGTGAGCAGTTCTTC. Its protein is CASSKPGLAYSEQFF. The chain has TRBV2 and TRBJ2-1; 9 bases align to TRBD2. The CDR3 is 15 amino acids. With 5 bases clipped from V and 9 bases from J, the junction kept 11 bases outside the gene matches. CDR1 is SNHLY, CDR2 FYNNEI, per germline.

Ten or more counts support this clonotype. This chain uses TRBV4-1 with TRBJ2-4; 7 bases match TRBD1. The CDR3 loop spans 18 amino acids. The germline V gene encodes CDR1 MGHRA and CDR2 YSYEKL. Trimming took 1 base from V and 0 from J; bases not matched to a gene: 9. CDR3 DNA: TGCGCCAGCAGCCAAGGCAGACAGGGCAAGCTAGCCAAAAACATTCAGTACTTC. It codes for CASSQGRQGKLAKNIQYF.

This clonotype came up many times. The CDR3 region is CSASHQETQYF. The CDR3 DNA sequence: TGCAGTGCTAGTCATCAAGAGACCCAGTACTTC. The chain joins TRBV20-1 to TRBJ2-5; D remains unclear. V was cut by 3 bases and J by 2 bases, with 4 bases left in between. The CDR3 length is 11 residues. The V gene's germline CDR1 is DFQATT and CDR2 SNEGSKA (reference sequence).

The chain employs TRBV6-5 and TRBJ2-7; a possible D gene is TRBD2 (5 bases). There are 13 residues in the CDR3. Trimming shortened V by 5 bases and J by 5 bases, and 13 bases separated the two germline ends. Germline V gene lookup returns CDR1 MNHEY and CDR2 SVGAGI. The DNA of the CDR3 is TGTGCCAGCAGTGTAGATGGGAGTGACGAGCAGTACTTC. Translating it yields CASSVDGSDEQYF.

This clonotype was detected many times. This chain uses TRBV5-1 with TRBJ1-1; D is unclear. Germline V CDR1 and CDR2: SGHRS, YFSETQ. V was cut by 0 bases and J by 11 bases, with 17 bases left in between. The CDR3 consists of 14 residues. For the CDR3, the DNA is TGCGCCAGCAGCTTGGTATCGGGAAGGCCGTGGGCTTTCTTT. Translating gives CASSLVSGRPWAFF.

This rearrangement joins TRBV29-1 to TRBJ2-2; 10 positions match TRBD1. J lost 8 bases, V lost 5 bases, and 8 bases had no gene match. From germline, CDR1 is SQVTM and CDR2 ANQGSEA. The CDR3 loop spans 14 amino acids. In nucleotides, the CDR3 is TGCAGCGTTATGGGACAGGGGTTCTTGGGGGAGCTGTTTTTT. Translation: CSVMGQGFLGELFF.

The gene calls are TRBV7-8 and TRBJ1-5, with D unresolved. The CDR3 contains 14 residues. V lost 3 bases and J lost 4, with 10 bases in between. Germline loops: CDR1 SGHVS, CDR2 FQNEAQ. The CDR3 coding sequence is TGTGCCAGCAGCTTGCAAGAGGAGAATCAGCCCCAGCATTTT. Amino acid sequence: CASSLQEENQPQHF.

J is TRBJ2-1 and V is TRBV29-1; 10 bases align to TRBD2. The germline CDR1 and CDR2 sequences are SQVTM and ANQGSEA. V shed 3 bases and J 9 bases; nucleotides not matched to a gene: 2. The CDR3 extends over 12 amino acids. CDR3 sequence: CSVDGTSVEQFF. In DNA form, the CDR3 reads TGCAGCGTTGATGGGACTAGCGTTGAGCAGTTCTTC.

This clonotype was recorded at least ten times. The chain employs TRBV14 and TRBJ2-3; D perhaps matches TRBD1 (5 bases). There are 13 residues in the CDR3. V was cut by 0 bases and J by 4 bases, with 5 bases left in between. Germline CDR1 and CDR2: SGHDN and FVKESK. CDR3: CASSQEGADTQYF. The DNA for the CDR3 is TGTGCCAGCAGCCAAGAAGGGGCAGATACGCAGTATTTT.

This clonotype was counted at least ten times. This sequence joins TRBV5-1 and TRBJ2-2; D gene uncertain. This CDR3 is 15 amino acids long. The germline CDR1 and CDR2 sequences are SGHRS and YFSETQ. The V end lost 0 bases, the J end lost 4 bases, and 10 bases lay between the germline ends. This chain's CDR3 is CASSLELDATGELFF. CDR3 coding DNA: TGCGCCAGCAGCTTGGAGCTAGATGCCACCGGGGAGCTGTTTTTT.

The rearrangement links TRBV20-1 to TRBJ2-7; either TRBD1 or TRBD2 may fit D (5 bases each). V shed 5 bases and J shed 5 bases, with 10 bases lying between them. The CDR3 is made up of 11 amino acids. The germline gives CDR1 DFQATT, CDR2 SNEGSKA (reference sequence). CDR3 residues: CSAARGDEQYV. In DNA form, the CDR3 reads TGCAGTGCTGCTCGAGGGGACGAGCAGTACGTC.

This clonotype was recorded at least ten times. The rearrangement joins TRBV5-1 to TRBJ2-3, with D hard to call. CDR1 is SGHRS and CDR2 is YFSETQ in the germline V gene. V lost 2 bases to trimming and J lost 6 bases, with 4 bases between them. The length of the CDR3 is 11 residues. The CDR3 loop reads CASSFKDTQYF. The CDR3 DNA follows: TGCGCCAGCAGCTTTAAGGATACGCAGTATTTT.

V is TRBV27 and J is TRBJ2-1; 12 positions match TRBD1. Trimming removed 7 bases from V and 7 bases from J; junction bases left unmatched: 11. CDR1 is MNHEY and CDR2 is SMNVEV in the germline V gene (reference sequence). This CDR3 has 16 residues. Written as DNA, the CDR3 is TGTGCCAGCACTAGCCCCGGGACAGGGGGCATGAATGAGCAGTTCTTC. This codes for CASTSPGTGGMNEQFF.

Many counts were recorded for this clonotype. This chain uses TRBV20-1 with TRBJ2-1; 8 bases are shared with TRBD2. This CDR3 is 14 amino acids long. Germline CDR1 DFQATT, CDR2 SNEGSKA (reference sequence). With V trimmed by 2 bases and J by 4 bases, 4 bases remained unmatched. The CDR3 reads CSARWIAGYNEQFF. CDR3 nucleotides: TGCAGTGCTAGATGGATAGCGGGATACAATGAGCAGTTCTTC.

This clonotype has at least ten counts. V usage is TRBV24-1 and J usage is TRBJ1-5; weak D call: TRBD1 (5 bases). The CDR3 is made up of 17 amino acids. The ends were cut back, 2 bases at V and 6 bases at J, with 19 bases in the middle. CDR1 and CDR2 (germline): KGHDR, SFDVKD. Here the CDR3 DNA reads TGTGCCACCAGTGATTCTGGGGGGGGGACGGGGAGTCAGCCCCAGCATTTT. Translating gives CATSDSGGGTGSQPQHF.

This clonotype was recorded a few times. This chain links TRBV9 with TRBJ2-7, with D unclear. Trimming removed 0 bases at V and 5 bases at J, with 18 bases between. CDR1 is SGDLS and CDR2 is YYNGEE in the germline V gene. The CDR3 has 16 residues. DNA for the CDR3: TGTGCCAGCAGCGTAGATGTCGCGGAATGGGCGGACGAGCAGTACTTC. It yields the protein CASSVDVAEWADEQYF.

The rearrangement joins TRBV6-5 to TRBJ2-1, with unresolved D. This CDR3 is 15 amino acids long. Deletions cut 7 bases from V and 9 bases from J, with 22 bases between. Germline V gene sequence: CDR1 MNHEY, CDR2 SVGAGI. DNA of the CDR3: TGTGCCAGCACTCAACGGTCGCTCCCGAACTCTGAGCAGTTCTTC. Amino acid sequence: CASTQRSLPNSEQFF.

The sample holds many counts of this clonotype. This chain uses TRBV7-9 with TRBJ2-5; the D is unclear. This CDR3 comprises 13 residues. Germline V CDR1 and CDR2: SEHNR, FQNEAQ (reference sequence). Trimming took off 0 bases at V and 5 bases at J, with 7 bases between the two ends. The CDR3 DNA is TGTGCCAGCAGCTTAGCACCCGGGGAGACCCAGTACTTC. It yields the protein CASSLAPGETQYF.

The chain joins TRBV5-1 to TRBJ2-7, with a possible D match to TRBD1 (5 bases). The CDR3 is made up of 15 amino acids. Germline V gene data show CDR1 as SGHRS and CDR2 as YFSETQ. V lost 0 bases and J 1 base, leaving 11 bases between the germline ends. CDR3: CASSLAQGKSYEQYF. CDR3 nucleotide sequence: TGCGCCAGCAGCTTGGCCCAGGGTAAATCCTACGAGCAGTACTTC.